This T cell receptor (beta chain) emerged from a study of T cell responses to AZD1222 COVID-19 vaccine. Study results and caveats: Nearly half of spike-specific TCRs reportedly target variant regions that are unmutated in the B.1.351 and B.1.1.7 variants.

The CDR3 extends over 14 amino acids. V lost 4 bases and J lost 6, with 14 bases in between. From germline, CDR1 is KGHDR and CDR2 SFDVKD. Profiled with immunoSEQ multiplex PCR; TCRdb holds only in-frame clones, not every one. The data show around 150,000 clones, approximately 92% seen once. Concerning this clone: Its antigen is still unknown.

The sequences come from peripheral blood, collected 28 days after the second AZD1222 dose. The gene calls are TRBV24-1 and TRBJ1-2; D is ambiguous. The receptor comes from an adult who received the AZD1222 COVID-19 vaccine. The DNA for the CDR3 is TGTGCCACCAGTGACCCGACGAAAAGGCATGGCTACACCTTC. It specifies CATSDPTKRHGYTF.